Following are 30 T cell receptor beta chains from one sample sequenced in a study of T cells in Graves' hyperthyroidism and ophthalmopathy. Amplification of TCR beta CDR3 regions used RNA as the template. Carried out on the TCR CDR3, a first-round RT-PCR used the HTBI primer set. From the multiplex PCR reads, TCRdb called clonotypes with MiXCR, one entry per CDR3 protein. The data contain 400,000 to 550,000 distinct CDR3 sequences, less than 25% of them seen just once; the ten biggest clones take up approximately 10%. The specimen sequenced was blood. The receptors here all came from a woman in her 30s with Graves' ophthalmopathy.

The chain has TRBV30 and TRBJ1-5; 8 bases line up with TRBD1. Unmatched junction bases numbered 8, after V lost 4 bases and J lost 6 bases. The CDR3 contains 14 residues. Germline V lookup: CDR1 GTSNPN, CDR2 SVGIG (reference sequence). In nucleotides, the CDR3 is TGTGCCTGGACTGGACAGGGAAAAAGTCAGCCCCAGCATTTT. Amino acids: CAWTGQGKSQPQHF. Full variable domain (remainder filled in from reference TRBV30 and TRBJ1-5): SQTIHQWPATLVQPVGSPLSLECTVEGTSNPNLYWYRQAAGRGLQLLFYSVGIGQISSEVPQNLSASRPQDRQFILSSKKLLLSDSGFYLCAWTGQGKSQPQHFGDGTRLSIL.

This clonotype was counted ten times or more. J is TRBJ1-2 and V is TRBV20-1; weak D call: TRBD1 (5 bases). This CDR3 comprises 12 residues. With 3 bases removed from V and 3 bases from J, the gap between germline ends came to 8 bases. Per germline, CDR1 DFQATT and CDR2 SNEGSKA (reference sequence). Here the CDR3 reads CSASWGDYGYTF. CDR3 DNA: TGCAGTGCTAGTTGGGGGGACTATGGCTACACCTTC.

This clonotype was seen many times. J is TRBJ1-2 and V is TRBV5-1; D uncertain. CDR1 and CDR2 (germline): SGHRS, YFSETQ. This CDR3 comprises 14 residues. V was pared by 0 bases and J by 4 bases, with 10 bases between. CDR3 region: CASSLDHGGYGYTF. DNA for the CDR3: TGCGCCAGCAGCTTGGATCACGGCGGCTATGGCTACACCTTC.

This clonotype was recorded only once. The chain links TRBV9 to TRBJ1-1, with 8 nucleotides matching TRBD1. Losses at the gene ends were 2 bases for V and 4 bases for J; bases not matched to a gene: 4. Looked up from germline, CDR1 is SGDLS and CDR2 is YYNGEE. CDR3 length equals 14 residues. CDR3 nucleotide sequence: TGTGCCAGCAGCGTGACAGGGGTTGCCACTGAAGCTTTCTTT. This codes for CASSVTGVATEAFF.

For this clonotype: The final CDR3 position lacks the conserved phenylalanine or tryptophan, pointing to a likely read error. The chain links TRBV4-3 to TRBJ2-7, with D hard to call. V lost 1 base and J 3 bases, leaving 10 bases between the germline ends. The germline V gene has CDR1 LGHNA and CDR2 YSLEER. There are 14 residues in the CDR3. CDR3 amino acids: CASSQGIIGYEQYL. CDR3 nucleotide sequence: TGCGCCAGCAGCCAAGGTATAATCGGCTACGAGCAGTACCTC.

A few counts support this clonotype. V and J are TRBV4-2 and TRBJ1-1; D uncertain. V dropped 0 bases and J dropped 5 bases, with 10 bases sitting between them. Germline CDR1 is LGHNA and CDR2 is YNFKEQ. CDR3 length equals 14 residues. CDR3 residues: CASSQDPTITEAFF. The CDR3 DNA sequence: TGTGCCAGCAGCCAAGACCCGACAATTACTGAAGCTTTCTTT.

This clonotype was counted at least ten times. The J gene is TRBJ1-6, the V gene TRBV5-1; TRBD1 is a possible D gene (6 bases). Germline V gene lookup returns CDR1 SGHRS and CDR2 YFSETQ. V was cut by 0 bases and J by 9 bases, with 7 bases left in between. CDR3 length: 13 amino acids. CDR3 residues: CASSLEGGSPLHF. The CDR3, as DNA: TGCGCCAGCAGCTTGGAGGGGGGTTCACCCCTCCACTTT.

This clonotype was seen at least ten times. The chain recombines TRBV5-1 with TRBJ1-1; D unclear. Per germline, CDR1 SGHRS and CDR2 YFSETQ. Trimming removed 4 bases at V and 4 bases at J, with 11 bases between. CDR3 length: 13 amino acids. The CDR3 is CASSPSMGTEAFF. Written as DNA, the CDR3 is TGCGCCAGCAGCCCGAGTATGGGCACTGAAGCTTTCTTT.

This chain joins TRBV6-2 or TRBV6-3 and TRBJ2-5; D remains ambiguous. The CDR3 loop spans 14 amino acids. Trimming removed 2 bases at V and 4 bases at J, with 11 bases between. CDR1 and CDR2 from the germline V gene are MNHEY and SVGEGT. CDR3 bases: TGTGCCAGCAGTTACCCCGGACCCACAGAGACCCAGTACTTC. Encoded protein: CASSYPGPTETQYF.

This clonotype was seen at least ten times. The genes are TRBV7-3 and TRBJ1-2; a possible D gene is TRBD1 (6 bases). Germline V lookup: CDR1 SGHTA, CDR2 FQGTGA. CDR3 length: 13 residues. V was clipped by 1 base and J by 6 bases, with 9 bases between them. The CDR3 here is CASSLIGDNGYTF. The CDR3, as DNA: TGTGCCAGCAGCTTAATAGGGGACAATGGCTACACCTTC.

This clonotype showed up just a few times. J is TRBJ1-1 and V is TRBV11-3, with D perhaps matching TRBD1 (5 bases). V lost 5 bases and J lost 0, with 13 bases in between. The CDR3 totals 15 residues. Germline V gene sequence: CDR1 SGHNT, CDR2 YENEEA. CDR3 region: CASSHRQSMNTEAFF. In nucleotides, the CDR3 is TGTGCCAGCAGCCACCGACAGTCTATGAACACTGAAGCTTTCTTT.

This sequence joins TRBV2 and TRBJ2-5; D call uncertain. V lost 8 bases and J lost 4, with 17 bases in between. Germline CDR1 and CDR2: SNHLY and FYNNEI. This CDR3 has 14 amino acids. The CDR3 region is CASSESRAVETQYF. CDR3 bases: TGTGCCAGCTCCGAATCAAGGGCTGTAGAGACCCAGTACTTC.

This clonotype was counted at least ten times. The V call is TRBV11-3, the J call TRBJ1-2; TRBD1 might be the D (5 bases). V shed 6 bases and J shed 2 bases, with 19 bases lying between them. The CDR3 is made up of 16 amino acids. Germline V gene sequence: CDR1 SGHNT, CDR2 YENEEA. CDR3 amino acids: CASRPLSGRSNYGYTF. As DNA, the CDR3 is TGTGCCAGCAGACCTCTTTCAGGGCGAAGCAACTATGGCTACACCTTC.

This CDR3 is CASSYYAGTAKISSGANVLTF. Written as DNA, the CDR3 is TGTGCCAGCAGTTACTACGCAGGAACGGCAAAGATTAGCTCTGGGGCCAACGTCCTGACTTTC. This chain uses TRBV6-2 or TRBV6-3 with TRBJ2-6; D is ambiguous. CDR1 and CDR2 from the germline V gene are MNHEY and SVGEGT. Deletions cut 1 base from V and 0 bases from J, with 22 bases between. The CDR3 spans 21 residues.

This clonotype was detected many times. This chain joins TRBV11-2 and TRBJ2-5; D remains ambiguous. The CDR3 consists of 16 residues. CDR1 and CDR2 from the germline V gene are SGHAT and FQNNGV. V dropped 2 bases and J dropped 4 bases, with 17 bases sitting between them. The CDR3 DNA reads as TGTGCCAGCAGCTTACGCCGAAACCCCGTCGGAGAGACCCAGTACTTC. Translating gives CASSLRRNPVGETQYF.

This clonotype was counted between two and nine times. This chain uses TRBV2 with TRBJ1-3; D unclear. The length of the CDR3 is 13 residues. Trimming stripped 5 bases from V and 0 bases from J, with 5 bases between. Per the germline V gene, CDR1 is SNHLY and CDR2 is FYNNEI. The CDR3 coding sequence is TGTGCCAGCAGTATTAACTCTGGAAACACCATATATTTT. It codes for CASSINSGNTIYF.

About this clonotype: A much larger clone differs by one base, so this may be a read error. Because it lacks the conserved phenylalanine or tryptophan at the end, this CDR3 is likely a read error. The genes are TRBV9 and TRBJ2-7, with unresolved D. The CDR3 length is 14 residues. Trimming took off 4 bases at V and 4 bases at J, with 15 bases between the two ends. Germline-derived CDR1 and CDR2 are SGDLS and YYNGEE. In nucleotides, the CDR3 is TGTGCCAGCAGCCCCCGGTACAGAGATTACGAGCAGTACTAC. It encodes CASSPRYRDYEQYY.

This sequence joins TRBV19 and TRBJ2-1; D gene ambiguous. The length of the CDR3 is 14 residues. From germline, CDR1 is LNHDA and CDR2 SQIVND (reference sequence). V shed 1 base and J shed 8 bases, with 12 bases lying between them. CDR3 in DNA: TGTGCCAGTAGTATAGCGTCCTCGGTGGATGAGCAGTTCTTC. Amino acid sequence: CASSIASSVDEQFF.

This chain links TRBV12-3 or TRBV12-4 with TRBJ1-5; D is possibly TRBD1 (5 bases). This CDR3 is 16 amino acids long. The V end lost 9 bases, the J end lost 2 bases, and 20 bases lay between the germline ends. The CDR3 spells CASLKNALQGNQPQHF. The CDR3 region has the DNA TGTGCCAGTTTGAAAAATGCTCTACAGGGCAATCAGCCCCAGCATTTT.

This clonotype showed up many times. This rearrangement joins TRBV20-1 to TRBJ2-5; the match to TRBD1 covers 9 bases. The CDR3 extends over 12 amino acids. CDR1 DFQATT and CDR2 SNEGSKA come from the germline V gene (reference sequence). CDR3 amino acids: CSARDREETQYF. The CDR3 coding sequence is TGCAGCGCTCGGGACAGGGAGGAGACCCAGTACTTC.

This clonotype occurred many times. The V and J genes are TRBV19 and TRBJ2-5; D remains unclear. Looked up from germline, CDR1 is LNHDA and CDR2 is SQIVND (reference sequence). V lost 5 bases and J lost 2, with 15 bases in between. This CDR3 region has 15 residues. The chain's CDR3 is CASSLGTLFQETQYF. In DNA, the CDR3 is TGTGCCAGTAGTTTGGGCACATTATTTCAAGAGACCCAGTACTTC.

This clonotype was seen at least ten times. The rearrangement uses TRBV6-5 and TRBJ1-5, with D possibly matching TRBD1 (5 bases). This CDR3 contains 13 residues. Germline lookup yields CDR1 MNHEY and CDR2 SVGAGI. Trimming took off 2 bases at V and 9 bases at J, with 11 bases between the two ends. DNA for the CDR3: TGTGCCAGCAGTTACGAGGGGACTCGGCCCCAGCATTTT. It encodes CASSYEGTRPQHF.

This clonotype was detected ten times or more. The CDR3 coding sequence is TGTGCCAGCAGACCTCTAGCGGGGGCGTTTTACGAGCAGTACTTC. Translated, it gives CASRPLAGAFYEQYF. The chain is built from TRBV12-3 or TRBV12-4 and TRBJ2-7; the match to TRBD2 covers 10 bases. This CDR3 is built from 15 residues. V lost 6 bases, J lost 4 bases, and 9 bases stayed unmatched.

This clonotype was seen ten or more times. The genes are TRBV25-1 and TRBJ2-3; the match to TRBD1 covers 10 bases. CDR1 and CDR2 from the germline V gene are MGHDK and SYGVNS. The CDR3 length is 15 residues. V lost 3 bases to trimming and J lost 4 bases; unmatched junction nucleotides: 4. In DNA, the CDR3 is TGTGCCAGCAGTGACCGGGACAGGGGTGCAGATACGCAGTATTTT. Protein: CASSDRDRGADTQYF. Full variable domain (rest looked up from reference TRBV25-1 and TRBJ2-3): EADIYQTPRYLVIGTGKKITLECSQTMGHDKMYWYQQDPGMELHLIHYSYGVNSTEKGDLSSESTVSRIRTEHFPLTLESARPSHTSQYLCASSDRDRGADTQYFGPGTRLTVL.

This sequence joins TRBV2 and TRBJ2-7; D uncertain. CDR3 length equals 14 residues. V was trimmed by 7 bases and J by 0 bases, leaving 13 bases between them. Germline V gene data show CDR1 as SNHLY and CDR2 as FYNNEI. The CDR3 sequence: CASKQTLSSYEQYF. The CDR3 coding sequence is TGTGCCAGCAAGCAGACACTGAGCTCCTACGAGCAGTACTTC.

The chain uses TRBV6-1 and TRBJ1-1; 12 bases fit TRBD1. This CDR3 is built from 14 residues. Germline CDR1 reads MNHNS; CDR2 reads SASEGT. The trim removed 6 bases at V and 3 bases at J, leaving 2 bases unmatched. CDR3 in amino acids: CASSGTGGDTEAFF. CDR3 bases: TGTGCCAGCAGCGGGACAGGGGGCGACACTGAAGCTTTCTTT.

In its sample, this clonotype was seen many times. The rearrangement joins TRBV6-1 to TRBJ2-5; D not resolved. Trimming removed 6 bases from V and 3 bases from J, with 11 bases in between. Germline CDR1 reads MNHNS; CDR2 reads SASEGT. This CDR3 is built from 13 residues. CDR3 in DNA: TGTGCCAGCAGCCGGCAGGATGAAGAGACCCAGTACTTC. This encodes CASSRQDEETQYF.

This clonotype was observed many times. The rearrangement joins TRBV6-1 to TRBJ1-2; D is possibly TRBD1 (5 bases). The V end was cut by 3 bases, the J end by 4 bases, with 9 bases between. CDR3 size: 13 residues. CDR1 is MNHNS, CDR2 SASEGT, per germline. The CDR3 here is CASSETVFYGYTF. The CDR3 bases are TGTGCCAGCAGTGAGACAGTTTTCTATGGCTACACCTTC.

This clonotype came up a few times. In DNA, the CDR3 is TGTGCCAGCAGCCTAAACGACAGGGACACTGAAGCTTTCTTT. Translated, it gives CASSLNDRDTEAFF. This chain links TRBV4-2 with TRBJ1-1, with TRBD1 identical over 7 bases. J gave up 3 bases and V 4 bases, and 5 bases lay outside the gene matches. This CDR3 has 14 amino acids. The V gene's germline CDR1 is LGHNA and CDR2 YNFKEQ.

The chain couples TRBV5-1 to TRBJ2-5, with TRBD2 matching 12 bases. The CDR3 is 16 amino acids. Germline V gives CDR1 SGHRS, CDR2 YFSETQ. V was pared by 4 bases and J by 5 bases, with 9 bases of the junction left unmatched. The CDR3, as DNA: TGCGCCAGCAGCGGACCTAGCGGGGGGGCCGCCGAGACCCAGTACTTC. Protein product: CASSGPSGGAAETQYF.